This T cell receptor (beta chain) derives from a study of graft-versus-host responses after intestinal transplantation. Study details: Grafts that recipients had were multivisceral, liver-intestinal, or isolated intestinal transplants.

Study conclusions and caveats: Maximum circulating GvH clone levels tracked with early post-transplant HvG decreases. Recipient marrow held GvH clones, some first seen in ileum or blood.

Germline CDR1 SGHNT, CDR2 YYREEE (reference sequence). Trimming took off 4 bases at V and 0 bases at J, with 14 bases between the two ends. This CDR3 comprises 15 residues. This clone appeared a single time. As yet, its antigen is unknown. The method was immunoSEQ multiplex PCR; TCRdb's version includes in-frame clones alone and lacks a portion of them. The data hold about 70,000 clones, with approximately 84% observed a single time. The chain links TRBV5-4 to TRBJ2-7; D possibly corresponds to TRBD2 (5 bases). Sequences were derived from unstimulated CD4+ T cells sorted from spleen or lymph node cells, sampled before transplant. The clonotype originates from a human donor who was the organ donor for an intestinal transplant. The DNA for the CDR3 is TGTGCCAGCAGCCCCCGAGGGCCTGGCTCCTACGAGCAGTACGTC. Protein product: CASSPRGPGSYEQYV.